Sequencing of this T cell receptor beta chain was carried out in a study of T-cell reconstitution after alpha-beta-depleted transplantation in children. As regards this clonotype: The antigen is unknown.

CDR1 and CDR2 from the germline V gene are SGHKS and YYEKEE (reference sequence). The CDR3 runs to 13 residues. The V end was cut by 3 bases, the J end by 11 bases, with 17 bases between. Preparation of the TCRbeta library involved a method that used unique molecular identifiers. TCRdb independently ran MiXCR on the PCR reads; one entry per CDR3 protein. The sample has fewer than 1 million distinct CDR3 sequences; 15% to 20% are singletons. Study results and limitations: At one year after transplant, newly produced T cells mostly accounted for T-cell counts and diversity. Alpha-beta T cells about two months after transplant reportedly derived from several hundred expanded graft clones.

This TCR derives from a male patient between 5 and 17 years old who had a stem cell transplant for acute lymphoblastic leukemia, so the T cells may come from the graft donor. The rearrangement uses TRBV5-5 and TRBJ1-1; maybe TRBD1 (5 bases). The sequenced sample was PBMCs, mostly from graft donor cells, obtained 360 days after TCRalphabeta/CD19-depleted stem cell transplant. CDR3 in DNA: TGTGCCAGCAGCTGGGGGATTGACGTCTTTGCTTTCTTT. It is translated as CASSWGIDVFAFF. The variable domain in full, with the rest retrieved from reference TRBV5-5 and TRBJ1-1, is DAGVTQSPTHLIKTRGQQVTLRCSPISGHKSVSWYQQVLGQGPQFIFQYYEKEERGRGNFPDRFSARQFPNYSSELNVNALLLGDSALYLCASSWGIDVFAFFGQGTRLTVV.